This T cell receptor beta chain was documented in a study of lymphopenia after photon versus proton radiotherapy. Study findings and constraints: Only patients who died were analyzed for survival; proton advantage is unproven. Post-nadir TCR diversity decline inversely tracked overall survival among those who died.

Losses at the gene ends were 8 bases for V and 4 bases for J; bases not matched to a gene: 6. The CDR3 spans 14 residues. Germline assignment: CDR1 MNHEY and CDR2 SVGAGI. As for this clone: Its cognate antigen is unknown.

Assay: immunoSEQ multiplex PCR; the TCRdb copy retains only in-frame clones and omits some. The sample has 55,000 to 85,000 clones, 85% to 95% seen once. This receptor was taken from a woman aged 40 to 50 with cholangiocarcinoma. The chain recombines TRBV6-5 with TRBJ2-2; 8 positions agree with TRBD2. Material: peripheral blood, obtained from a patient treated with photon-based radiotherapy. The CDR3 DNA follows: TGTGCCAGCGGAGCGGGGGCGGGCACCGGGGAGCTGTTTTTT. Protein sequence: CASGAGAGTGELFF.